This TCR beta chain was captured in a study of T cell changes during pregnancy in multiple sclerosis. The CDR3 runs 14 residues. V lost 1 base to trimming and J lost 3 bases, with 9 bases between them. The germline gives CDR1 PRHDT, CDR2 FYEKMQ (reference sequence). The repertoire was sequenced with immunoSEQ multiplex PCR; TCRdb's copy has only in-frame clones and lacks some. This sample carries more than 40,000 clones, 85% to 95% of them seen once, and the ten largest clones take approximately 0.72%. This TCR was recovered from a female donor with multiple sclerosis, enrolled in a pregnancy study. The specimen comprised CD4+ T cells from peripheral blood mononuclear cells, sampled in the third trimester of pregnancy. The V call is TRBV13, the J call TRBJ1-1; D call uncertain. DNA of the CDR3: TGTGCCAGCAGCTTAGATGACTCTTACACTGAAGCTTTCTTT. Translating gives CASSLDDSYTEAFF.